Presented here are 2 T cell receptor beta chains from one specimen sequenced in a study of blood T cell repertoires in COVID-19. Data came from immunoSEQ multiplex PCR; TCRdb stores just in-frame clones and leaves some out. The sample holds around 40,000 clones, about 92% seen once. Material for sequencing was peripheral blood. Source of these receptors: a human donor in a cohort sampled during active COVID-19.

The V call is TRBV7-2, the J call TRBJ2-3; TRBD2 aligns across 12 bases. Germline CDR1 reads SGHTA; CDR2 reads FQGNSA. V trimming: 5 bases; J trimming: 0 bases; junction bases outside the gene matches: 6. The CDR3 totals 17 residues. This CDR3 reads CASSLTSGGLSTDTQYF. The DNA of the CDR3 is TGTGCCAGCAGCCTAACTAGCGGGGGGCTGAGCACAGATACGCAGTATTTT.

Only a few counts were recorded for this clone. The chain carries TRBV18 and TRBJ2-3; 7 bases line up with TRBD2. This CDR3 spans 15 amino acids. The germline V gene has CDR1 KGHSH and CDR2 LQKENI. V shed 0 bases, J shed 4 bases, and the junction held 4 bases outside the gene matches. The CDR3 sequence is CASSPPSGIADTQYF. The CDR3 coding sequence is TGTGCCAGCTCACCACCCAGCGGGATAGCAGATACGCAGTATTTT.